The rows below give T cell receptor beta chains drawn from one sample of a study of cytomegalovirus exposure and HLA in healthy donors. Some clones are missing from TCRdb's copy, which holds only in-frame ones; the method was immunoSEQ multiplex PCR. The sample has roughly 230,000 clones, around 90% seen once. Material: PBMCs. These receptors originate from a girl aged 2 to 9 in good health and CMV-seronegative. CDR3s include the opening cysteine and the closing phenylalanine or tryptophan. The D gene is left open where the match is weak. Rows give clone size only sometimes, using once, few, many, or a class for an expanded clone.

V	J	D	size	DNA	CDR3
TRBV5-8	TRBJ2-5	TRBD1	.	TGTGCCAGCAGCCCCTACAGGGGTGAGGAGACCCAGTACTTC	CASSPYRGEETQYF
TRBV5-1	TRBJ2-3	.	.	TGCGCCAGCAGCCCCCCTGGCGAGGGAACAGATACGCAGTATTTT	CASSPPGEGTDTQYF
TRBV11-1	TRBJ1-1	TRBD1	.	TGTGCCAGCAGCTTCACCGGGACAGGGTGGGTAGTAACTGAAGCTTTCTTT	CASSFTGTGWVVTEAFF
TRBV4-1	TRBJ2-1	.	once	TGCGCCAGCAGCCAAGATCCTTCAGGATCGGGGTACAATGAGCAGTTCTTC	CASSQDPSGSGYNEQFF
TRBV7-9	TRBJ2-3	.	once	TGTGCCAGCAGCTTAGGGCTAGCCTTCACAGATACGCAGTATTTT	CASSLGLAFTDTQYF
TRBV9	TRBJ1-5	.	.	TGTGCCAGCAGCCGCGGCGGCAGTAGCAATCAGCCCCAGCATTTT	CASSRGGSSNQPQHF
TRBV6-1	TRBJ1-1	.	.	TGTGCCAGCAGCCGGGAGAGGCGGCGAGCTTTCTTT	CASSRERRRAFF
TRBV30	TRBJ1-1	.	.	TGTGCCTGGAGACCCGACAGCCTGAACACTGAAGCTTTCTTT	CAWRPDSLNTEAFF
TRBV5-1	TRBJ2-1	.	.	TGCGCCAGCAGCTTGGCCGGGGCGGGGCCCCTCTCCTACAATGAGCAGTTCTTC	CASSLAGAGPLSYNEQFF
TRBV6-5	TRBJ1-1	TRBD1	.	TGTGCCAGCAGTTACTTAGGGACAGGGGGCTGTGAAGCTTTCTTT	CASSYLGTGGCEAFF
TRBV14	TRBJ2-7	.	.	TGTGCCAGCAGCCAAGATTGGAGGGGCGAGCAGTACTTC	CASSQDWRGEQYF
TRBV2	TRBJ2-5	TRBD2	.	TGTGCCAGCACCGAAGGACTAGCGGGGGGTCAAGAGACCCAGTACTTC	CASTEGLAGGQETQYF
TRBV5-6	TRBJ1-2	TRBD1	.	TGTGCCAGCAGCTTGTGGGACAGGGCCCTCTATGGCTACACCTTC	CASSLWDRALYGYTF
TRBV11-3	TRBJ2-3	.	.	TGTGCCAGCAGCTTAGACGGCGGGGGCACAGATACGCAGTATTTT	CASSLDGGGTDTQYF
TRBV4-1	TRBJ2-5	TRBD2	.	TGCGCCAGCAGCCAACCGACTAGCGGCCAAGAGACCCAGTACTTC	CASSQPTSGQETQYF
TRBV5-6	TRBJ1-2	.	.	TGTGCCAGCAGCTTTATATCAGGTGACGTGGATGGCTACACCTTC	CASSFISGDVDGYTF
TRBV5-4	TRBJ2-5	TRBD2	.	TGTGCCAGCAGCTTGGTGCTAGCGGGAGAGACCCAGTACTTC	CASSLVLAGETQYF
TRBV5-1	TRBJ1-2	.	.	TGCGCCAGCAGCTTGGGGCCAGTCGATGGCTACACCTTC	CASSLGPVDGYTF
TRBV7-9	TRBJ2-3	TRBD1	.	TGTGCCAGCAGCGTGCAGGGACAGACAGATACGCAGTATTTT	CASSVQGQTDTQYF
TRBV7-2	TRBJ2-7	.	.	TGTGCCAGCAGCTTAACATACGAGCAGTACTTC	CASSLTYEQYF
TRBV27	TRBJ1-2	.	.	TGTGCCACGTTGGACGTTAGGGGAGGCTACACCTTC	CATLDVRGGYTF
TRBV5-4	TRBJ2-3	TRBD2	.	TGTGCCAGCAGCTTGTTAGCGGGGGGCCCAGATACGCAGTATTTT	CASSLLAGGPDTQYF
TRBV6-5	TRBJ2-1	.	.	TGTGCCAGCAGTGTAGCAAGGAATGAGCAGTTCTTC	CASSVARNEQFF
TRBV7-2	TRBJ2-2	.	.	TGTGCCAGCAGCTTAGTTAAAAGCGGTAACACCGGGGAGCTGTTTTTT	CASSLVKSGNTGELFF
TRBV9	TRBJ1-3	.	.	TGTGCCAGCAGCCCTCCCGGGGACACCCTTCCCCCTTTCTCTGGAAACACCATATATTTT	CASSPPGDTLPPFSGNTIYF
TRBV6-1	TRBJ1-6	.	.	TGTGCCAGCAACCAGGGCTTTGGTTCACCCCTCCACTTT	CASNQGFGSPLHF
TRBV7-8	TRBJ2-1	TRBD2	.	TGTGCCAGCAGCTTCAAGCTAGCGGGAGATGACAATGAGCAGTTCTTC	CASSFKLAGDDNEQFF
TRBV2	TRBJ2-2	TRBD2	.	TGTGCCAGCAGTTCCTGGGGGCTAGCGGGGGGCACCGGGGAGCTGTTTTTT	CASSSWGLAGGTGELFF
TRBV6-6	TRBJ1-3	.	once	TGTGCCAGCAGTCCGCCCACAGGGTGGGAAAACACCATATATTTT	CASSPPTGWENTIYF
TRBV10-3	TRBJ1-1	TRBD1	.	TGTGCCATCAGTGACAAAGGACAGGGGGTAAGGGGAGAAGCTTTCTTT	CAISDKGQGVRGEAFF
TRBV10-3	TRBJ2-1	TRBD1	few	TGTGCCATCAGTAATAAGAACCCTACCGGGACAGGGGGTTCCTACAATGAGCAGTTCTTC	CAISNKNPTGTGGSYNEQFF
TRBV6-5	TRBJ1-2	TRBD1	once	TGTGCCAGCAGTTACGACAGGGCGGGGGGCTACACCTTC	CASSYDRAGGYTF
TRBV18	TRBJ2-7	TRBD1	.	TGTGCCAGCTCACCACTCGCCCGGGACAGGGGGAACTCCTACGAGCAGTACTTC	CASSPLARDRGNSYEQYF
TRBV19	TRBJ1-1	TRBD1	.	TGTGCCACCCGGACAGGGAGGGACACTGAAGCTTTCTTT	CATRTGRDTEAFF
TRBV5-1	TRBJ1-2	.	.	TGCGCCAGCAGCTTGAAGGGGCTGTATGGCTACACCTTC	CASSLKGLYGYTF
TRBV2	TRBJ2-2	.	.	TGTGCCAGCAGAGCCAGGGAAACCGGGGAGCTGTTTTTT	CASRARETGELFF
TRBV5-6	TRBJ1-5	TRBD1	.	TGTGCCAGCAGCTCCCTTACAGGGGGCAATCAGCCCCAGCATTTT	CASSSLTGGNQPQHF
TRBV4-1	TRBJ2-5	.	.	TGCGCCAGCAGTAGAGGAGGTGGCTTGGAAGAGACCCAGTACTTC	CASSRGGGLEETQYF
TRBV6-5	TRBJ2-1	TRBD1	.	TGTGCCAGCAGTCCCGGGACAGGGGGCGTCTATGAGCAGTTCTTC	CASSPGTGGVYEQFF
TRBV18	TRBJ1-3	.	.	TGTGCCAGCTCACCGGGAGGGGCTAGCCCTGGAAACACCATATATTTT	CASSPGGASPGNTIYF
TRBV10-2	TRBJ2-3	TRBD2	.	TGCGCCAGCTGGGGACTAGCGGGAGACACAGATACGCAGTATTTT	CASWGLAGDTDTQYF
TRBV19	TRBJ2-3	.	.	TGTGCCAGTAGTCCTCGTGGCTACGGAGCAGATACGCAGTATTTT	CASSPRGYGADTQYF
TRBV2	TRBJ2-7	TRBD2	.	TGTGCCAGCCGGAGGACTAGCGGGAGCCCCCGTCCTGGAGAGCAGTACTTC	CASRRTSGSPRPGEQYF
TRBV11-3	TRBJ2-1	.	.	TGTGCCAGCAGCTTTTCGCAGGGGAAAAGCAATGAGCAGTTCTTC	CASSFSQGKSNEQFF
TRBV9	TRBJ1-6	.	.	TGTGCCAGCAGCCCTAGTCCCGGGGGTTATTCACCCCTCCACTTT	CASSPSPGGYSPLHF
TRBV12-2	TRBJ2-7	.	.	TGTGCAAGTCGCCAACCGCTGACTAGCGGGGGCCTCTACGAGCAGTACTTC	CASRQPLTSGGLYEQYF
TRBV5-1	TRBJ2-3	.	.	TGCGCCAGCAGCTGGAGACAGTCCTCGGGCACAGATACGCAGTATTTT	CASSWRQSSGTDTQYF
TRBV11-2	TRBJ2-7	.	.	TGTGCCAGCAGCTTAAGAGGACAGAGCTCCTACGAGCAGTACTTC	CASSLRGQSSYEQYF
TRBV4-1	TRBJ1-3	.	.	TGCGCCAGCAGCCCACTAGAGGGAAACACCATATATTTT	CASSPLEGNTIYF
TRBV6-6	TRBJ2-7	TRBD2	.	TGTGCCAGCAGTTACGGGGGAGGGGTCTCCTACGAGCAGTACTTC	CASSYGGGVSYEQYF
TRBV2	TRBJ2-1	TRBD1	.	TGTGCCAGCAGTCAGGACAGGGGGCTCGATGAGCAGTTCTTC	CASSQDRGLDEQFF
TRBV5-1	TRBJ1-1	TRBD1	.	TGCGCCAGCAGTTGGACAGGGGCCACTGAAGCTTTCTTT	CASSWTGATEAFF